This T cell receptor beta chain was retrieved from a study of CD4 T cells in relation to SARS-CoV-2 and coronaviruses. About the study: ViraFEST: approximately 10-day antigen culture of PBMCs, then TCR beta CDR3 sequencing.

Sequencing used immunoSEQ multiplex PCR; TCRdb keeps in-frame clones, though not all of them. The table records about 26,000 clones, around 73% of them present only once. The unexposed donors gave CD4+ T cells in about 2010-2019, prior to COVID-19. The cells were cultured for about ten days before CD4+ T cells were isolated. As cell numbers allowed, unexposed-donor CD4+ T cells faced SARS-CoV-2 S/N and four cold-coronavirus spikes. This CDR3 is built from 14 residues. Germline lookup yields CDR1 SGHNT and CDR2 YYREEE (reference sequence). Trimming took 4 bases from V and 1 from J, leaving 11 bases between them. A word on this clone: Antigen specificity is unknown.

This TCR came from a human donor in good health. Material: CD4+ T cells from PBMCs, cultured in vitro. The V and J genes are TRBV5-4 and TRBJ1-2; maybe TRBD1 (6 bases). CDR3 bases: TGTGCCAGCAGCCTCGGGACACTTAACTATGGCTACACCTTC. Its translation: CASSLGTLNYGYTF.